The text below deals with one T cell receptor beta chain. The data originate from a study of blood T cell repertoires in COVID-19. Study overall: T cells, B-cell-depleted T cells, or PBMCs supplied cDNA or gDNA.

This table comes from immunoSEQ multiplex PCR, and its TCRdb copy is limited to in-frame clones, with some not included. This sample carries 90,000 to 120,000 clones, roughly 82% of them seen once, and the ten largest clones take about 27%. The V gene lost 3 bases and the J gene lost 0 bases, with 11 bases spanning the gap. This CDR3 comprises 15 residues. CDR1 and CDR2 (germline): MDHEN, SYDVKM. The chain employs TRBV28 and TRBJ1-2; TRBD1 might be the D (5 bases). This TCR came from a man aged 55 to 70 with acute or convalescent COVID-19. Sequencing input: peripheral blood. DNA of the CDR3: TGTGCCAGCAGTTTCTCCAGGGTTACTAACTATGGCTACACCTTC. This encodes CASSFSRVTNYGYTF.